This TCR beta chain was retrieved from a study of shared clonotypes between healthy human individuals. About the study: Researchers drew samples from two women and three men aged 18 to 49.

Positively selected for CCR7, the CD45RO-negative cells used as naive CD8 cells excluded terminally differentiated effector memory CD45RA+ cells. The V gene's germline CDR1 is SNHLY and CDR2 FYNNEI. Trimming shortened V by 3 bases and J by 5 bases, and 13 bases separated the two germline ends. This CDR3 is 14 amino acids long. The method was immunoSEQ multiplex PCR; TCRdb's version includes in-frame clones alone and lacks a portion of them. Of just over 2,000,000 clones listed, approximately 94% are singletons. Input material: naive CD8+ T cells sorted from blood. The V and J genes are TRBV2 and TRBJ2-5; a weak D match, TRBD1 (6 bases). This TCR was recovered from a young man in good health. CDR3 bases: TGTGCCAGCAGTGACGTGGGGGCTGCGGAGACCCAGTACTTC. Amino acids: CASSDVGAAETQYF.